This TCR beta chain was documented in a study of T-cell reconstitution after alpha-beta-depleted transplantation in children. The sample holds a few counts of this clonotype. Unique molecular identifiers were used in preparing the TCRbeta library. TCRdb redid the calling of the PCR reads with MiXCR, one entry per CDR3 protein. The data show 250,000 or so distinct CDR3 sequences, with around 25% seen just once and around 4.8% held by the top ten. The CDR3 spans 13 residues. The V and J ends lost 7 bases and 3 bases respectively, with 10 bases between them. This clonotype originated in a female patient aged 2-9 years who had a stem cell transplant for congenital amegakaryocytic thrombocytopenia, so the T cells may come from the graft donor. V gene TRBV12-3 or TRBV12-4 combines with J gene TRBJ2-1; D is undetermined. Sequenced material: PBMCs, mostly from graft donor cells, taken 360 days after TCRalphabeta/CD19-depleted stem cell transplant. The CDR3 DNA reads TGTGCCAGCACAGTTGGTAACTACAATGAGCAGTTCTTC. It encodes CASTVGNYNEQFF.